The source of this TCR beta chain is a study of OX40 agonist ivuxolimab in advanced cancers. Study at large: Participants, 82.7% male, averaged about 59 years of age, ranging from about 20 to 79.

TCRdb's table, derived via immunoSEQ multiplex PCR, lists solely in-frame clones and lacks some. Of 21,000 or so clones listed, around nine tenths are singletons. Per the germline V gene, CDR1 is LNHDA and CDR2 is SQIVND (reference sequence). V lost 6 bases and J 1 base, leaving 7 bases between the germline ends. The length of the CDR3 is 13 residues. With autoimmune disease history or systemic immunosuppression, patients were excluded. The study's findings and limits: Which antigen the expanded peripheral T cells recognized is unknown.

This clone has just a few counts. What it binds is not known. The sample consisted of CD4+ or CD8+ T cells sorted from blood, taken in a trial of the OX40 agonist ivuxolimab. The sequence derives from an adult with an advanced solid tumor such as melanoma, head and neck, liver or kidney cancer. The V gene is TRBV19, the J gene TRBJ2-1; D unclear. The CDR3 spells CASREDSYNEQFF. The DNA of the CDR3 is TGTGCCAGTAGAGAGGATTCCTACAATGAGCAGTTCTTC.